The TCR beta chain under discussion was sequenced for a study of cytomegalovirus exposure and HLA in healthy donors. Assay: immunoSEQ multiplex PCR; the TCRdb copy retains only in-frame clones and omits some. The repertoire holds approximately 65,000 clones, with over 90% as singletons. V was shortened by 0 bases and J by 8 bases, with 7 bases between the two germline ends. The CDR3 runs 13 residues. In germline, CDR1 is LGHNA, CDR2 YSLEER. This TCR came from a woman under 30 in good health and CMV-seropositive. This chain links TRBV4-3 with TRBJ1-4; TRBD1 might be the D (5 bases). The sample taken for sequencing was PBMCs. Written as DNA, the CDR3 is TGCGCCAGCAGCCAAGAGGGGGGGGAAAAACTGTTTTTT. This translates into CASSQEGGEKLFF.